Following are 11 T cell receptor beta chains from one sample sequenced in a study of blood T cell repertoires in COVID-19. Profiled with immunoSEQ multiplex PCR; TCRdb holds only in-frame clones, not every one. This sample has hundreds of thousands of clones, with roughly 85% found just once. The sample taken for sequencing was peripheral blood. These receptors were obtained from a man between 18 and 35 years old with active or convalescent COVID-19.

The CDR3 spells CASSAPSGASYNEQFF. CDR3 nucleotide sequence: TGTGCCAGCAGCGCGCCTAGCGGCGCCTCCTACAATGAGCAGTTCTTC. The V call is TRBV7-2, the J call TRBJ2-1, with 7 bases fitting TRBD2. The germline V gene has CDR1 SGHTA and CDR2 FQGNSA. This CDR3 comprises 16 residues. Trimming removed 5 bases from V and 0 bases from J; junction bases left unmatched: 7.

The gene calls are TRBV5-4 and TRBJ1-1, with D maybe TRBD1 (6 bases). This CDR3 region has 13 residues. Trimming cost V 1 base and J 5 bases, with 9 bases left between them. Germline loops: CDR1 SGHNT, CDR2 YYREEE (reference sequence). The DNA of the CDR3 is TGTGCCAGCAGCTTGACAGGGTTTACTGAAGCTTTCTTT. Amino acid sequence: CASSLTGFTEAFF.

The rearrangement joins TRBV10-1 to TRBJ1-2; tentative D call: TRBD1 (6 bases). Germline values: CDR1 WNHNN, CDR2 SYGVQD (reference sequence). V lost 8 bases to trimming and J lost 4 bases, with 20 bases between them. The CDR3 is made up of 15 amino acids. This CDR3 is CASPYETGSPYGYTF. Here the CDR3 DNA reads TGCGCCAGCCCTTACGAAACAGGGTCCCCCTATGGCTACACCTTC.

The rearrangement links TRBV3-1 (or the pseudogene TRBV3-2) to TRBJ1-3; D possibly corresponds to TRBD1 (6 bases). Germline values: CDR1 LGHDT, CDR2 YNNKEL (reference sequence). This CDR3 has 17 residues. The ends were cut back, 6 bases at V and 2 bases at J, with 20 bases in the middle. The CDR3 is CASSFGQLHPPGNTIYF. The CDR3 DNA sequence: TGTGCCAGCAGTTTCGGACAGCTACACCCTCCTGGAAACACCATATATTTT.

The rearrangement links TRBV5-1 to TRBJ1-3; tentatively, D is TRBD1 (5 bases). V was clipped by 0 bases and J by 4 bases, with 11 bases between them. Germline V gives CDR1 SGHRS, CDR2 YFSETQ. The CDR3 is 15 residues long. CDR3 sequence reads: CASSLGTGGGNTIYF. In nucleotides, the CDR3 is TGCGCCAGCAGCTTGGGGACGGGGGGAGGAAACACCATATATTTT.

The CDR3 bases are TGTGCCAGCTCACCTGGAGTCACAGATACGCAGTATTTT. Translation: CASSPGVTDTQYF. The chain recombines TRBV18 with TRBJ2-3, with no clear D. The CDR3 spans 13 residues. The germline CDR1 and CDR2 sequences are KGHSH and LQKENI. V was pared by 3 bases and J by 2 bases, with 6 bases between.

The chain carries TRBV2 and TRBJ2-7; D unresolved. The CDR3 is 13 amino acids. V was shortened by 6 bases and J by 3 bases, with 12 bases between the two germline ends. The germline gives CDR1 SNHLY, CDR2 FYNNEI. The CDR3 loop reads CASRPDIDYEQYF. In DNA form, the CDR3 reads TGTGCCAGCAGGCCCGACATAGACTACGAGCAGTACTTC.

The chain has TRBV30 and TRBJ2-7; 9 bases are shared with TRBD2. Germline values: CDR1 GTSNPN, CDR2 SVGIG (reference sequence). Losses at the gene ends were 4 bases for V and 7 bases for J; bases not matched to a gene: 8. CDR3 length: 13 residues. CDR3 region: CAWTCGRAREQYF. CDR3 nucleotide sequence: TGTGCCTGGACTTGCGGGAGGGCCCGGGAGCAGTACTTC.

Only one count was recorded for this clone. The CDR3 region has the DNA TGTGCCAGCAGTTCACAGGGCCTTAATGAAAAACTGTTTTTT. Its translation is CASSSQGLNEKLFF. The chain carries TRBV27 and TRBJ1-4, with D possibly being TRBD1 (6 bases). The germline V gene has CDR1 MNHEY and CDR2 SMNVEV (reference sequence). V lost 4 bases and J 4 bases, leaving 10 bases between the germline ends. This CDR3 has 14 amino acids.

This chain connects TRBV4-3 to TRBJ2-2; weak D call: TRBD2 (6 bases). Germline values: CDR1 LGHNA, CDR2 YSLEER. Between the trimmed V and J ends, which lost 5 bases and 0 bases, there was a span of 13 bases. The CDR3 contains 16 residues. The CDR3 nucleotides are TGCGCCAGCAGCAAAAATGTAGCGGCGAACACCGGGGAGCTGTTTTTT. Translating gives CASSKNVAANTGELFF.

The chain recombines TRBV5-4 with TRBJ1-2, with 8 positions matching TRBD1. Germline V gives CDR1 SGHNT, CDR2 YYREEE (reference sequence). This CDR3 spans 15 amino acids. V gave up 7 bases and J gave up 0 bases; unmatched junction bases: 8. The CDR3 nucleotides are TGTGCCAGCGGAAACCGGGACAGGTCTAACTATGGCTACACCTTC. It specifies CASGNRDRSNYGYTF.